This paragraph reports one TCR beta chain. The source of the sample is a study of OX40 agonist ivuxolimab in advanced cancers. Overall study context: Dose-escalation patients' cancers were hepatocellular carcinoma, melanoma, renal cell or head and neck cancer.

TCRdb's table, derived via immunoSEQ multiplex PCR, lists solely in-frame clones and lacks some. The sample lists just over 50,000 clones, about 90% occurring once. Germline V CDR1 and CDR2: SGHTA, FQGNSA. This CDR3 has 13 amino acids. The V and J ends lost 1 base and 13 bases respectively, with 15 bases between them. This chain uses TRBV7-2 with TRBJ2-3; D uncertain. This sample comprised CD4+ or CD8+ T cells sorted from blood, obtained in a trial of the OX40 agonist ivuxolimab. The receptor's source is an adult with an advanced solid tumor such as melanoma, head and neck, liver or kidney cancer. Here the CDR3 DNA reads TGTGCCAGCAGCTTAGGGTCTAGTAGACTGGAGTATTTT. Amino acids: CASSLGSSRLEYF.